A single sample gave rise to the 7 T cell receptor beta chains below, sequenced in a study of T cell changes during pregnancy in multiple sclerosis. The data were produced by immunoSEQ multiplex PCR, yet TCRdb's version contains in-frame clones alone and is incomplete. The sample has 40,000 to 50,000 clones; 92% are singletons. The sample in question was CD4+ T cells from peripheral blood mononuclear cells, obtained in the second trimester of pregnancy. These receptors all come from a female donor in good health, enrolled as a control in a pregnancy study.

The V and J genes are TRBV19 and TRBJ2-3; 8 positions agree with TRBD1. CDR3 length equals 15 residues. Germline lookup yields CDR1 LNHDA and CDR2 SQIVND (reference sequence). The V segment lost 7 bases and the J segment 0 bases; nucleotides outside the gene matches: 6. As DNA, the CDR3 is TGTGCCAGTAAAGAGACAGGGGCTAGCACAGATACGCAGTATTTT. Translating it yields CASKETGASTDTQYF.

CDR3 sequence reads: CASTRHRGGEQPQHF. In DNA, the CDR3 is TGTGCCAGTACGAGGCACAGGGGAGGAGAACAGCCCCAGCATTTT. V usage is TRBV19 and J usage is TRBJ1-5, with 7 nucleotides matching TRBD1. The germline V gene has CDR1 LNHDA and CDR2 SQIVND (reference sequence). The V segment lost 7 bases and the J segment 7 bases; nucleotides outside the gene matches: 13. The CDR3 is 15 amino acids.

The chain joins TRBV4-2 to TRBJ2-3; maybe TRBD2 (6 bases). The CDR3 has 19 residues. From germline, CDR1 is LGHNA and CDR2 YNFKEQ. Trimming removed 1 base from V and 3 bases from J, with 23 bases in between. The CDR3 region is CASSQGKGGDRGSTDTQYF. As DNA, the CDR3 is TGTGCCAGCAGCCAAGGGAAGGGCGGGGATCGAGGTTCGACAGATACGCAGTATTTT.

The rearrangement uses TRBV6-5 and TRBJ1-2, with TRBD1 matching 8 bases. Germline V gene lookup returns CDR1 MNHEY and CDR2 SVGAGI. V was clipped by 1 base and J by 4 bases; unmatched bases: 5. The CDR3 covers 15 residues. In DNA form, the CDR3 reads TGTGCCAGCAGTTACTTGGCAGGGGGCGTCTATGGCTACACCTTC. Its translation is CASSYLAGGVYGYTF.

This clone was recorded only once. The J gene is TRBJ2-1, the V gene TRBV12-5; 8 bases fit TRBD2. The germline CDR1 and CDR2 sequences are LGHNT and FRNRAP. J lost 1 base, V lost 0 bases, and 5 bases had no gene match. There are 17 residues in the CDR3. CDR3 sequence reads: CASGLVNRGGSYNEQFF. The CDR3 DNA is TGTGCTAGTGGTTTGGTAAATCGGGGGGGTTCCTACAATGAGCAGTTCTTC.

This chain uses TRBV11-2 with TRBJ1-6, with 9 bases aligning to TRBD1. Germline V gene lookup returns CDR1 SGHAT and CDR2 FQNNGV. The CDR3 loop spans 15 amino acids. V dropped 3 bases and J dropped 7; count of bases not matched to a gene: 4. The CDR3 loop is CASSLSGQGNSPLHF. The CDR3 nucleotides read TGTGCCAGCAGCTTGTCGGGACAGGGAAATTCACCCCTCCACTTT. Together with reference TRBV11-2 and TRBJ1-6, the CDR3 gives the full variable domain: EAGVAQSPRYKIIEKRQSVAFWCNPISGHATLYWYQQILGQGPKLLIQFQNNGVVDDSQLPKDRFSAERLKGVDSTLKIQPAKLEDSAVYLCASSLSGQGNSPLHFGNGTRLTVT.

This chain links TRBV7-3 with TRBJ1-1; 7 nucleotides agree with TRBD1. CDR3 size: 14 residues. Losses at the gene ends were 5 bases for V and 4 bases for J; bases not matched to a gene: 7. Germline V gene sequence: CDR1 SGHTA, CDR2 FQGTGA. The CDR3 is CASSPRAGGTEAFF. CDR3 coding DNA: TGTGCCAGCAGCCCCAGGGCAGGGGGCACTGAAGCTTTCTTT.